This TCR beta chain was sequenced for a study of human T cells and chemical hapten exposure. The study's findings and limits: The donor cohort had alopecia, so its immune response may not match that of healthy people.

In the original analysis: Sequenced samples showed a median of around 93,000 TCRs each, with counts running from roughly 23,000 to 700,000. TCRdb reprocessed the RACE reads with MiXCR, giving one entry per CDR3 protein. TCRdb assigned the V and J calls; the authors' analysis was not used. This repertoire shows about 350,000 distinct CDR3 sequences, around 5.5% found once; its top ten account for about 8.2%. CDR3 length: 15 residues. Germline V gene lookup returns CDR1 MNHEY and CDR2 SMNVEV (reference sequence). J lost 1 base, V lost 4 bases, and 4 bases had no gene match. This clonotype was recorded many times. The antigen remains undetermined. Indicated time point: pre-sensitization, week 0. This sample's treatment: therapeutic diphenylcyclopropenone sensitization with weekly scalp DPC. Sample donors consisted of patients with alopecia, aged 18 to 70 years, who were suitable for DPC.

The rearrangement uses TRBV27 and TRBJ2-3, with 8 bases fitting TRBD1. The origin of this receptor is a woman in her late teens or twenties with alopecia areata. Some clones in this sample may be carry-over from other donors' samples. The source material was whole blood, sampled in connection with sensitization to the hapten diphenylcyclopropenone (DPC). This CDR3 reads CASSSGQGGTDTQYF. In nucleotides, the CDR3 is TGTGCCAGCAGTTCTGGACAGGGAGGCACAGATACGCAGTATTTT.